These 32 T cell receptor beta chains originate from one sample sequenced in a study of tumor-infiltrating lymphocytes in oesophageal squamous cell carcinoma. MiXCR, applied by TCRdb to the PCR reads, yields one record per CDR3 protein. The sample contains more than 15,000 distinct CDR3 sequences, 35% to 45% of which appear only once. The sample comprised normal esophageal tissue next to the tumor. These receptors were collected from a female donor with esophageal squamous cell carcinoma.

This clonotype was recorded at least ten times. The chain is built from TRBV5-5 and TRBJ2-3, with D unclear. Trimming shortened V by 0 bases and J by 4 bases, and 9 bases separated the two germline ends. Germline CDR1 reads SGHKS; CDR2 reads YYEKEE (reference sequence). There are 14 residues in the CDR3. CDR3 nucleotide sequence: TGTGCCAGCAGCTTGGAATGGGGATCAGATACGCAGTATTTT. Translation: CASSLEWGSDTQYF.

This clonotype was counted at least ten times. The chain links TRBV6-1 to TRBJ2-3, with 7 bases that match TRBD2. This CDR3 has 15 amino acids. CDR1 is MNHNS, CDR2 SASEGT, per germline. V lost 5 bases to trimming and J lost 3 bases; unmatched junction nucleotides: 8. The CDR3 sequence: CASSWELAWTDTQYF. CDR3 nucleotide sequence: TGTGCCAGCAGTTGGGAACTAGCGTGGACAGATACGCAGTATTTT.

This clonotype was picked up many times. The chain employs TRBV27 and TRBJ2-1; 10 nucleotides match TRBD1. J lost 7 bases, V lost 6 bases, and 6 bases had no gene match. CDR1 and CDR2 from the germline V gene are MNHEY and SMNVEV (reference sequence). The CDR3 totals 14 residues. CDR3 loop: CASRSGTGVNEQFF. DNA of the CDR3: TGTGCCAGCAGAAGTGGGACAGGGGTGAATGAGCAGTTCTTC.

The table lists this clonotype with a count of one. The rearrangement joins TRBV7-4 to TRBJ2-4; a weak D match, TRBD2 (6 bases). The length of the CDR3 is 17 residues. Trimming stripped 2 bases from V and 1 base from J, with 15 bases between. The germline V gene has CDR1 SGHVT and CDR2 SQSDAQ. The CDR3 is CASSLIGGGFAKNIQYF. CDR3 in DNA: TGTGCCAGCAGCTTAATCGGGGGTGGGTTTGCCAAAAACATTCAGTACTTC.

The chain joins TRBV6-1 to TRBJ2-3; a weak D match, TRBD2 (5 bases). The CDR3 has 16 amino acids. CDR1 MNHNS and CDR2 SASEGT come from the germline V gene. The V and J ends lost 5 bases and 3 bases respectively, with 18 bases between them. The CDR3: CASSRGQRLPTDTQYF. The CDR3 DNA reads TGTGCCAGCAGTCGAGGGCAGCGTTTACCAACAGATACGCAGTATTTT.

Comments on this clonotype: The junction does not match germline at one end; this may be a read error. The chain employs TRBV12-3 or TRBV12-4 and TRBJ2-1, with 10 bases lining up with TRBD2. CDR3 size: 16 residues. CDR3: CASRIGVAGGHGELFF. The CDR3 nucleotides are TGTGCCAGCAGGATCGGGGTAGCGGGAGGTCACGGGGAGCTGTTCTTC.

The table lists this clonotype with a few counts. This rearrangement joins TRBV7-8 to TRBJ2-3; no firm D call. Germline V gives CDR1 SGHVS, CDR2 FQNEAQ. The CDR3 length is 12 residues. V dropped 4 bases and J dropped 6 bases, with 8 bases sitting between them. The CDR3 coding sequence is TGTGCCAGCAGCTCACCTACGGATACGCAGTATTTT. Its protein product is CASSSPTDTQYF.

This clonotype was counted between two and nine times. The CDR3 does not close with the conserved phenylalanine or tryptophan, likely indicating a read error. No DNA is shown, since the ends of the CDR3 on it are uncertain; the CDR3 is the one TCRdb lists. The chain recombines TRBV12-3 or TRBV12-4 with TRBJ2-7; no DNA check was done on the table's D call, TRBD2. The length of the CDR3 is 12 amino acids, counting both ends. CDR3 protein: CASSRYGYTFGS.

V gene TRBV7-3 combines with J gene TRBJ1-1; a weak D match, TRBD1 (6 bases). Germline V CDR1 and CDR2: SGHTA, FQGTGA. The V end was cut by 2 bases, the J end by 4 bases, with 8 bases between. The CDR3 runs to 13 residues. CDR3: CASSLDRLTEAFF. Written as DNA, the CDR3 is TGTGCCAGCAGCTTAGACAGGCTCACTGAAGCTTTCTTT.

This clonotype has a handful of counts. The junction shows a germline mismatch at one end, possibly a read error. J is TRBJ2-4 and V is TRBV19, with 10 bases matching TRBD2. The J call is doubtful: the DNA matches TRBJ2-7 better. The CDR3 totals 15 residues. Germline values: CDR1 LNHDA, CDR2 SQIVND (reference sequence). The CDR3 spells CASSIAGGPSYEQYF. DNA for the CDR3: TGTGCCAGTAGCATAGCGGGGGGTCCCTCCTACGAGCAGTACTTC.

The chain uses TRBV6-6 and TRBJ2-5, with TRBD2 as a possible D gene (6 bases). The CDR3 is 15 residues long. V lost 5 bases and J lost 2, with 15 bases in between. CDR1 is MNHNY, CDR2 SVGAGI, per germline (reference sequence). CDR3 loop: CASSGGTSSQETQYF. The DNA for the CDR3 is TGTGCCAGCAGTGGGGGGACTTCTTCACAAGAGACCCAGTACTTC.

V and J are TRBV28 and TRBJ2-3; D is unclear. Near its end, the DNA agrees better with TRBJ1-1, so the J call may be wrong. The germline gives CDR1 MDHEN, CDR2 SYDVKM. This CDR3 is built from 14 residues. DNA for the CDR3: TGTGCCAGCAGTTTTGCCGGGGTTGGCACTGAAGCTTTCTTT. Its translation is CASSFAGVGTEAFF.

This chain links TRBV13 with TRBJ2-5; D perhaps matches TRBD1 (6 bases). Near its end, the DNA agrees better with TRBJ2-7, so the J call may be wrong. The germline CDR1 and CDR2 sequences are PRHDT and FYEKMQ (reference sequence). The CDR3 loop spans 14 amino acids. CDR3 protein: CASSLTGPAYEQYF. The CDR3 DNA sequence: TGTGCCAGCAGCTTGACAGGACCAGCCTACGAGCAGTACTTC.

The chain carries TRBV6-1 and TRBJ2-4, with 13 bases fitting TRBD2. The DNA matches TRBJ2-1 better at its end, which makes the J call doubtful. CDR3 length: 15 amino acids. Looked up from germline, CDR1 is MNHNS and CDR2 is SASEGT. The CDR3 bases are TGTGCCAGCAGTGGACTAGCGGGAGGAGGCAATGAGCAGTTCTTC. This sequence encodes CASSGLAGGGNEQFF.

This clonotype was counted ten times or more. The gene calls are TRBV24-1 and TRBJ1-3; 7 nucleotides match TRBD1. This CDR3 is built from 15 residues. Losses at the gene ends were 11 bases for V and 1 base for J; bases not matched to a gene: 10. Germline loops: CDR1 KGHDR, CDR2 SFDVKD. CDR3 nucleotide sequence: TGTGCCAAAGTCGACAGGGATGATTCTGGAAACACCATATATTTT. The encoded protein is CAKVDRDDSGNTIYF.

By proportion, this clonotype is medium-sized (0.01 to 0.1%). The chain links TRBV7-8 to TRBJ1-2; D is unclear. The germline CDR1 and CDR2 sequences are SGHVS and FQNEAQ. The CDR3 loop spans 12 amino acids. The V gene lost 1 base and the J gene lost 4 bases, with 4 bases spanning the gap. The CDR3 spells CASSLGSYGYTF. The DNA of the CDR3 is TGTGCCAGCAGCTTAGGCAGCTATGGCTACACCTTC.

J is TRBJ2-3 and V is TRBV7-2; maybe TRBD2 (6 bases). With 5 bases removed from V and 8 bases from J, the gap between germline ends came to 20 bases. The CDR3 has 15 residues. Germline CDR1 is SGHTA and CDR2 is FQGNSA. As DNA, the CDR3 is TGTGCCAGCAGCGCCCTTATGGGGACCGGGGGTACGCAGTATTTT. Amino acid sequence: CASSALMGTGGTQYF.

The rearrangement uses TRBV5-2 and TRBJ2-7; the table's D call, TRBD1, has no DNA check behind it. The J call may not be correct, given that the DNA end is closer to TRBJ2-5. TRBV5-2 is designated a pseudogene. The CDR3 runs 14 residues. Written as DNA, the CDR3 is TGTGCCAGCAGTCCCCTGACAGGCGGAGAGACCCAGTACTTC. As protein: CASSPLTGGETQYF.

Many counts were recorded for this clonotype. The chain recombines TRBV24-1 with TRBJ2-7; tentative D call: TRBD2 (6 bases). The germline V gene encodes CDR1 KGHDR and CDR2 SFDVKD. CDR3 length equals 14 residues. The V and J ends lost 4 bases and 6 bases respectively, with 15 bases between them. The CDR3 nucleotides read TGTGCCACCAGTGAGGCAGCGCGGGAAGGCGAGCAGTACTTC. This encodes CATSEAAREGEQYF.

To note about this clonotype: The germline gene is not matched at one end of the junction; a read error may be the cause. The chain joins TRBV7-2 to TRBJ2-5; TRBD2 matches at 12 bases. CDR1 SGHTA and CDR2 FQGNSA come from the germline V gene. This CDR3 is built from 13 residues. DNA for the CDR3: TGTGCCAGCAGCTCACAACTAGCGGGGGGCCCAGATTTT. It is translated as CASSSQLAGGPDF.

This chain links TRBV7-2 with TRBJ2-4; D perhaps matches TRBD2 (6 bases). The last part of the DNA fits TRBJ2-1 better; the J call may be wrong. Germline V gene sequence: CDR1 SGHTA, CDR2 FQGNSA. This CDR3 comprises 14 residues. In DNA form, the CDR3 reads TGTGCCAGCTCCCGGGAGATTTCCTACAATGAGCAGTTCTTC. This codes for CASSREISYNEQFF.

The chain employs TRBV7-8 and TRBJ2-2; 8 bases match TRBD1. V was pared by 3 bases and J by 3 bases, with 0 bases of the junction left unmatched. Germline V gives CDR1 SGHVS, CDR2 FQNEAQ. The CDR3 spans 14 residues. CDR3 region: CASSLGQDTGELFF. Written as DNA, the CDR3 is TGTGCCAGCAGCTTGGGACAGGACACCGGGGAGCTGTTTTTT.

Many counts were recorded for this clonotype. The chain employs TRBV10-2 and TRBJ1-1; 7 bases line up with TRBD1. J was trimmed by 4 bases and V by 6 bases; bases with no gene match: 5. The CDR3 has 13 residues. Germline loops: CDR1 WSHSY, CDR2 SAAADI. The CDR3 coding sequence is TGCGCCAGCAGCCCGACAGGGACCACTGAAGCTTTCTTT. This sequence encodes CASSPTGTTEAFF.

Worth noting for this clonotype: No conserved phenylalanine or tryptophan is present at the end of the CDR3, so a read error is the likely explanation. The DNA is omitted, as the CDR3 cannot be located on it reliably, and the CDR3 follows TCRdb's listing. CDR3 loop: CASSFSKLS. V usage is TRBV11-2 and J usage is TRBJ2-1. CDR1 is SGHAT, CDR2 FQNNGV, per germline. The CDR3 comprises 9 residues, both ends counted.

V gene TRBV7-9 combines with J gene TRBJ2-6; perhaps TRBD2 as D (5 bases). The end of the DNA is better explained by TRBJ2-7, so the J call may be wrong. Germline V gene sequence: CDR1 SEHNR, CDR2 FQNEAQ (reference sequence). The CDR3 extends over 19 amino acids. For the CDR3, the DNA is TGTGCCAGCAGCTCAAACCCTTATCTCCCCCAGCGGCATATGGGCGAGCAGTACTTC. The encoded protein is CASSSNPYLPQRHMGEQYF.

As to this clonotype: The junction shows a germline mismatch at one end, possibly a read error. The chain carries TRBV7-3 and TRBJ2-3, with D possibly being TRBD1 or TRBD2 (7 bases each). The CDR3 is 15 amino acids. The germline V gene has CDR1 SGHTA and CDR2 FQGTGA. This chain's CDR3 is CASSSSTGRADTQYF. In DNA form, the CDR3 reads TGTGCAAGCAGCTCATCGACAGGGAGGGCAGATACGCAGTATTTT.

This clonotype was recorded many times. A much larger clone sits a single nucleotide away, making a read error possible. V is TRBV7-8 and J is TRBJ2-7; 9 positions agree with TRBD2. The germline V gene has CDR1 SGHVS and CDR2 FQNEAQ. J was trimmed by 7 bases and V by 5 bases; bases with no gene match: 18. The CDR3 covers 17 residues. The CDR3 spells CASSPPRGSGRIDEQYF. Written as DNA, the CDR3 is TGTGCCAGCAGCCCCCCCCGGGGTAGCGGGAGAATCGATGAGCAGTACTTC.

This clonotype was seen repeatedly, ten times or more. The chain uses TRBV7-3 and TRBJ2-1, with 12 positions matching TRBD2. CDR3 size: 17 residues. From germline, CDR1 is SGHTA and CDR2 FQGTGA. After removal of 1 base from V and 6 bases from J, the junction contained 7 bases not matched to a gene. The CDR3 spells CASSLRPSGGVGNEQFF. CDR3 nucleotides: TGTGCCAGCAGCTTAAGGCCTAGCGGGGGGGTGGGCAATGAGCAGTTCTTC.

This clonotype has just a few counts. This may be a read error: a much more frequent sequence differs by one nucleotide. The J gene is TRBJ2-1, the V gene TRBV2; 10 bases are a match to TRBD2. Near its end, the DNA agrees better with TRBJ2-7, so the J call may be wrong. Per germline, CDR1 SNHLY and CDR2 FYNNEI. This CDR3 spans 14 amino acids. CDR3 sequence: CASTGTSATNEQYF. DNA of the CDR3: TGTGCCAGTACCGGGACTAGCGCCACCAATGAGCAGTACTTC.

This clonotype appeared a few times. The conserved phenylalanine or tryptophan normally closing the CDR3 is absent here, so this likely arose from a read error. The limits of the CDR3 on the DNA are not certain, so only TCRdb's listed CDR3 is given. The CDR3 loop reads CASSFRDRDSGYTFGS. This chain links TRBV11-3 with TRBJ2-5; no check of the table's D call, TRBD1, against the DNA was made. CDR1 SGHNT and CDR2 YENEEA come from the germline V gene. The CDR3 is 16 amino acids in total, end residues counted.

The CDR3 sequence: CASSKDRSNQPQHF. The CDR3 DNA follows: TGTGCCAGCAGCAAGGACAGGAGCAATCAGCCCCAGCATTTT. The rearrangement uses TRBV12-3 or TRBV12-4 and TRBJ1-5, with 7 bases lining up with TRBD1. J was trimmed by 1 base and V by 6 bases; bases with no gene match: 3. The CDR3 has 14 residues.

There are many counts of this clonotype. CDR3 nucleotides: TGTGCCAGCAGCCTCGGGACAGGCGATGGCTACACCTTC. Translated: CASSLGTGDGYTF. V and J are TRBV7-9 and TRBJ1-2; 8 bases match TRBD1. The CDR3 contains 13 residues. The J segment lost 6 bases and the V segment lost 5 bases, leaving 5 bases of the junction unmatched. Germline V gives CDR1 SEHNR, CDR2 FQNEAQ (reference sequence).